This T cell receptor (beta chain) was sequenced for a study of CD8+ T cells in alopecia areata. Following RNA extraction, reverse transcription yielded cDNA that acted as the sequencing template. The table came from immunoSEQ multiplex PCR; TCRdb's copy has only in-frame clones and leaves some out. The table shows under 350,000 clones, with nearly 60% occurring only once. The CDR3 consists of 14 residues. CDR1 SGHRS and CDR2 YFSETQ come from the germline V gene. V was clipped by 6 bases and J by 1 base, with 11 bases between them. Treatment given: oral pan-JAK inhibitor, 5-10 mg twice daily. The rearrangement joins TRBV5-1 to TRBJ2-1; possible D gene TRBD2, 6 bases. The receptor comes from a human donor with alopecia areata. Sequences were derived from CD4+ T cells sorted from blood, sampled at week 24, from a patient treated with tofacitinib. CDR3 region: CASNKGGSYNEQFF. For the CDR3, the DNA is TGCGCCAGCAATAAGGGAGGTTCCTACAATGAGCAGTTCTTC.